A single T cell receptor beta chain is shown here with its context. Its antigen remains unidentified. These data are taken from a study of T cell responses to AZD1222 COVID-19 vaccine. This CDR3 spans 14 amino acids. V was clipped by 1 base and J by 1 base, with 8 bases between them. Per germline, CDR1 SGHNT and CDR2 YYREEE (reference sequence). Only in-frame clones appear in the TCRdb table, and some are missing; sequencing was by immunoSEQ multiplex PCR. Here the sample spans 120,000 or so clones, 88% being singletons. Regarding the study as a whole: Reportedly, close to half of spike-specific TCRs are directed against unmutated variant regions. There were mostly white British donors and more females than males, and clonal diversity was possibly underestimated. At baseline, just a handful of AZD1222 recipients tested seropositive. Compared with day 0, the breadth and depth of the Spike-specific TCR repertoire rose significantly after two doses of AZD1222.

The receptor was isolated from an adult in good health. The source material was peripheral blood, sampled on day 0 of AZD1222 vaccination. The chain employs TRBV5-4 and TRBJ1-1, with D uncertain. CDR3 in amino acids: CASSLSPENTEAFF. The CDR3 DNA reads TGTGCCAGCAGCTTGAGCCCAGAGAACACTGAAGCTTTCTTT.